These 7 T cell receptor beta chains originate from one sample sequenced in a study of PD-1 blockade in mismatch repair-deficient tumors. TCRdb's copy holds only in-frame clones and misses some; the assay was immunoSEQ multiplex PCR. This repertoire shows about 100,000 clones, about 79% found once; its top ten account for about 6.3%. The input for sequencing was peripheral blood, taken about eight months after starting pembrolizumab. These receptors all stem from an adult with mismatch repair-deficient cancer.

The chain combines TRBV5-1 with TRBJ1-4; D not resolved. Trimming left V 0 bases short and J 7 bases short, with 7 bases between. The CDR3 spans 13 residues. Germline assignment: CDR1 SGHRS and CDR2 YFSETQ. CDR3 sequence reads: CASSLVLGEKLFF. The DNA of the CDR3 is TGCGCCAGCAGCTTGGTACTCGGTGAAAAACTGTTTTTT.

The rearrangement links TRBV7-9 to TRBJ1-1; D call uncertain. This CDR3 comprises 13 residues. The V end lost 2 bases, the J end lost 3 bases, and 7 bases lay between the germline ends. Germline CDR1 is SEHNR and CDR2 is FQNEAQ (reference sequence). The CDR3 region is CASSLSLYTEAFF. The CDR3 DNA reads TGTGCCAGCAGCTTAAGCCTTTACACTGAAGCTTTCTTT.

The gene calls are TRBV18 and TRBJ2-7, with TRBD2 as a possible D gene (6 bases). The V and J ends lost 0 bases and 7 bases respectively, with 22 bases between them. Germline-derived CDR1 and CDR2 are KGHSH and LQKENI. The CDR3 loop spans 17 amino acids. Written as DNA, the CDR3 is TGTGCCAGCTCACCACCCGAGCGGGTACAAACCCCAGGGGAGCAGTACTTC. Translated, it gives CASSPPERVQTPGEQYF.

The rearrangement joins TRBV7-9 to TRBJ2-3, with a weak D call TRBD1 (6 bases). V was shortened by 1 base and J by 13 bases, with 12 bases between the two germline ends. The CDR3 has 12 residues. CDR1 is SEHNR, CDR2 FQNEAQ, per germline (reference sequence). CDR3 sequence reads: CASSLGRQGKYF. Here the CDR3 DNA reads TGTGCCAGCAGCTTAGGCCGGCAGGGGAAGTATTTT.

This rearrangement joins TRBV6-5 to TRBJ1-1, with 7 bases aligning to TRBD1. The junction had 3 bases not matched to a gene; V was cut back by 2 bases and J by 0 bases. The CDR3 totals 15 residues. Per the germline V gene, CDR1 is MNHEY and CDR2 is SVGAGI. CDR3 amino acids: CASSYRGLMNTEAFF. CDR3 DNA sequence: TGTGCCAGCAGTTACAGGGGGCTAATGAACACTGAAGCTTTCTTT.

The CDR3 nucleotides are TGTGCCAGCAGCTTAGGATCCGGCGGGGCAGGGTACGAGCAGTACTTC. This translates into CASSLGSGGAGYEQYF. This rearrangement joins TRBV5-4 to TRBJ2-7; D perhaps matches TRBD2 (6 bases). The CDR3 loop spans 16 amino acids. CDR1 and CDR2 from the germline V gene are SGHNT and YYREEE (reference sequence). The V end was cut by 2 bases, the J end by 4 bases, with 19 bases between.

This chain uses TRBV5-6 with TRBJ2-6; unclear D gene. Trimming left V 2 bases short and J 4 bases short, with 13 bases between. Germline lookup yields CDR1 SGHDT and CDR2 YYEEEE. This CDR3 has 16 residues. In DNA, the CDR3 is TGTGCCAGCAGCTTCGATAGGGCTTGGGGGGCCAACGTCCTGACTTTC. It specifies CASSFDRAWGANVLTF. The full variable domain, with the rest looked up from reference TRBV5-6 and TRBJ2-6, is DAGVTQSPTHLIKTRGQQVTLRCSPKSGHDTVSWYQQALGQGPQFIFQYYEEEERQRGNFPDRFSGHQFPNYSSELNVNALLLGDSALYLCASSFDRAWGANVLTFGAGSRLTVL.